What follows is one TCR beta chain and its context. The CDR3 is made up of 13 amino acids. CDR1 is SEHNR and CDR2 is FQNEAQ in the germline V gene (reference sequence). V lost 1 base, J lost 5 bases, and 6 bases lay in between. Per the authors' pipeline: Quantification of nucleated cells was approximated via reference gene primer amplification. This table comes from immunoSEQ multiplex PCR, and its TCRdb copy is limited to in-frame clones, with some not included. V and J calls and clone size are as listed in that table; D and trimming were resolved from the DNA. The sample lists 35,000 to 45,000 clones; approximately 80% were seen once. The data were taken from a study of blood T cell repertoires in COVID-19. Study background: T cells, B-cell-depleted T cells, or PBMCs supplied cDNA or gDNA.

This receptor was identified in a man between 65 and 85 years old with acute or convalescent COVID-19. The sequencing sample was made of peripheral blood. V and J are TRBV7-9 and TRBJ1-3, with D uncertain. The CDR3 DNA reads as TGTGCCAGCAGCTTAGGGCCCCGAAACACCATATATTTT. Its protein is CASSLGPRNTIYF. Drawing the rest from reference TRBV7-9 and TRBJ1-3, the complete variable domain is DTGVSQNPRHKITKRGQNVTFRCDPISEHNRLYWYRQTLGQGPEFLTYFQNEAQLEKSRLLSDRFSAERPKGSFSTLEIQRTEQGDSAMYLCASSLGPRNTIYFGEGSWLTVV.